These 32 T cell receptor beta chains originate from one sample sequenced in a study of blood T cell repertoires in COVID-19 (dated by TCRdb to 2018 to 2021). The library relied on the immunoSEQ multiplex PCR assay. The clones in this table, taken by TCRdb from immuneACCESS, are in-frame only. Not every clone is retained; where verified, under half of the shortfall comes from an unresolved V gene, and the cause of the rest is unknown. Here the sample has some 190,000 clones; 85% to 90% occur a single time. The ten largest clones take up 1.5% of the sample. Sequencing input: peripheral blood. The source of these receptors is a man younger than 30 with active or convalescent COVID-19.

The chain couples TRBV7-9 to TRBJ2-7, with D uncertain. The CDR3 spans 12 residues. The germline V gene has CDR1 SEHNR and CDR2 FQNEAQ (reference sequence). V lost 10 bases, J lost 2 bases, and 12 bases lay in between. The CDR3 DNA follows: TGTGCCACCGGTGGAGAACCCTACGAGCAGTACTTC. Translating gives CATGGEPYEQYF.

The chain couples TRBV3-1 (or the pseudogene TRBV3-2) to TRBJ1-1; TRBD1 aligns across 7 bases. This CDR3 has 15 amino acids. Germline V CDR1 and CDR2: LGHDT, YNNKEL (reference sequence). Trimming removed 3 bases from V and 4 bases from J; junction bases left unmatched: 8. CDR3 nucleotide sequence: TGTGCCAGCAGCCACGAGACAGGGTTCGGCACTGAAGCTTTCTTT. This codes for CASSHETGFGTEAFF.

The CDR3 here is CASSTYDSNQPQHF. As DNA, the CDR3 is TGCGCCAGCAGTACTTACGATAGCAATCAGCCCCAGCATTTT. The chain joins TRBV10-1 to TRBJ1-5; D not certain. CDR1 is WNHNN and CDR2 is SYGVQD in the germline V gene (reference sequence). Trimming removed 5 bases at V and 0 bases at J, with 8 bases between. The CDR3 length is 14 residues.

J is TRBJ1-1 and V is TRBV3-1 (or the pseudogene TRBV3-2); the match to TRBD1 covers 7 bases. V lost 4 bases to trimming and J lost 3 bases; unmatched junction nucleotides: 2. The CDR3 length is 13 residues. Germline values: CDR1 LGHDT, CDR2 YNNKEL (reference sequence). DNA for the CDR3: TGTGCCAGCAGCCTTGGACAGGACACTGAAGCTTTCTTT. It translates to CASSLGQDTEAFF.

A single count supports this clone. Written as DNA, the CDR3 is TGTGCCAGCAGCTCGATACCGGGACAGCATTCCTACGAGCAGTACTTC. As protein: CASSSIPGQHSYEQYF. V usage is TRBV5-5 and J usage is TRBJ2-7, with TRBD1 identical over 7 bases. Germline trimming cut 3 bases from V and 1 base from J; bases unmatched to any gene: 10. There are 16 residues in the CDR3. Germline V gene sequence: CDR1 SGHKS, CDR2 YYEKEE (reference sequence).

The V gene is TRBV7-8, the J gene TRBJ1-4; perhaps TRBD1 as D (6 bases). V was clipped by 2 bases and J by 7 bases, with 20 bases between them. The CDR3 runs 17 residues. Germline values: CDR1 SGHVS, CDR2 FQNEAQ. This chain's CDR3 is CASSLRSGRGGGEKLFF. CDR3 coding DNA: TGTGCCAGCAGCTTAAGGAGCGGTAGGGGAGGGGGTGAAAAACTGTTTTTT.

This clone was found a few times. The genes are TRBV5-4 and TRBJ1-5; TRBD1 might be the D (6 bases). V shed 2 bases and J shed 1 base, with 7 bases lying between them. This CDR3 has 14 residues. Germline V gene lookup returns CDR1 SGHNT and CDR2 YYREEE (reference sequence). DNA for the CDR3: TGTGCCAGCAGCTTAGACAGGAGCAATCAGCCCCAGCATTTT. Its translation: CASSLDRSNQPQHF.

The rearrangement links TRBV6-5 to TRBJ2-2, with TRBD2 matching over 15 bases. Germline V gene sequence: CDR1 MNHEY, CDR2 SVGAGI. The J segment lost 9 bases and the V segment lost 4 bases, leaving 6 bases of the junction unmatched. This CDR3 comprises 16 residues. The CDR3 is CASSLGLAGGHRELFF. The CDR3 DNA sequence: TGTGCCAGCAGTTTAGGACTAGCGGGAGGGCACCGGGAGCTGTTTTTT.

V gene TRBV27 combines with J gene TRBJ1-5, with 7 bases that match TRBD1. In germline, CDR1 is MNHEY, CDR2 SMNVEV (reference sequence). The CDR3 consists of 13 residues. After removal of 9 bases from V and 0 bases from J, the junction contained 2 bases not matched to a gene. CDR3: CASGTVSNQPQHF. In DNA form, the CDR3 reads TGTGCCAGTGGGACAGTTAGCAATCAGCCCCAGCATTTT.

The rearrangement links TRBV3-1 (or the pseudogene TRBV3-2) to TRBJ2-1; D gene unclear. V lost 1 base to trimming and J lost 7 bases, with 14 bases between them. The CDR3 runs 15 residues. From germline, CDR1 is LGHDT and CDR2 YNNKEL (reference sequence). The DNA of the CDR3 is TGTGCCAGCAGCCAAGGGTCCGGTATTCTAAATGAGCAGTTCTTC. This translates into CASSQGSGILNEQFF.

The chain is built from TRBV5-6 and TRBJ2-1, with 7 positions matching TRBD1. Germline V CDR1 and CDR2: SGHDT, YYEEEE. V lost 3 bases to trimming and J lost 8 bases; unmatched junction nucleotides: 14. The CDR3 spans 16 residues. The CDR3 DNA is TGTGCCAGCAGCTCCCCCGAGAGGGGGCTGCTCGATGAGCAGTTCTTC. Amino acid sequence: CASSSPERGLLDEQFF.

V and J are TRBV7-2 and TRBJ1-3, with D perhaps TRBD1 (6 bases). The CDR3 runs to 15 residues. V lost 5 bases and J lost 0, with 11 bases in between. Per the germline V gene, CDR1 is SGHTA and CDR2 is FQGNSA. The CDR3 protein is CASSQQQGSGNTIYF. The CDR3 DNA is TGTGCCAGCAGCCAACAACAGGGCTCTGGAAACACCATATATTTT.

As for this clone: The identical CDR3 is also encoded by other nucleotide sequences in the sample. The CDR3 DNA is TGTGCCAGTAGTATTTCGGGGACAGGGAACCAGCCCCAGCATTTT. Its translation is CASSISGTGNQPQHF. The J gene is TRBJ1-5, the V gene TRBV19, with 9 bases matching TRBD1. Germline V CDR1 and CDR2: LNHDA, SQIVND (reference sequence). The CDR3 has 15 residues. V shed 3 bases and J 7 bases; nucleotides not matched to a gene: 7.

The chain combines TRBV3-1 (or the pseudogene TRBV3-2) with TRBJ2-3, with TRBD2 matching 7 bases. CDR1 and CDR2 (germline): LGHDT, YNNKEL (reference sequence). The CDR3 has 17 residues. V lost 3 bases, J lost 6 bases, and 15 bases stayed unmatched. CDR3 protein: CASSHSSLPGGWDTQYF. The CDR3 DNA reads as TGTGCCAGCAGCCATAGTAGCCTACCGGGAGGATGGGATACGCAGTATTTT.

The rearrangement joins TRBV29-1 to TRBJ2-1; the match to TRBD1 covers 7 bases. The CDR3 has 13 amino acids. V shed 6 bases, J shed 8 bases, and the junction held 10 bases outside the gene matches. Germline V gene lookup returns CDR1 SQVTM and CDR2 ANQGSEA. The CDR3 DNA sequence: TGCAGCGTCCCAGGCTACAGGGGACATGAGCAGTTCTTC. Its translation is CSVPGYRGHEQFF.

The V call is TRBV5-1, the J call TRBJ1-1; D not certain. The germline gives CDR1 SGHRS, CDR2 YFSETQ. V lost 0 bases and J 2 bases, leaving 11 bases between the germline ends. This CDR3 contains 15 residues. The CDR3 bases are TGCGCCAGCAGCTTGGATCCAGGTAGAAACACTGAAGCTTTCTTT. Encoded protein: CASSLDPGRNTEAFF.

The chain recombines TRBV24-1 with TRBJ2-1, with D perhaps matching TRBD2 (6 bases). Trimming stripped 2 bases from V and 5 bases from J, with 15 bases between. The CDR3 extends over 16 amino acids. CDR1 is KGHDR, CDR2 SFDVKD, per germline. CDR3 coding DNA: TGTGCCACCAGTGATTCCCGGGACTTACCTAACAATGAGCAGTTCTTC. It is translated as CATSDSRDLPNNEQFF.

V is TRBV4-2 and J is TRBJ2-7; TRBD2 aligns across 9 bases. CDR1 LGHNA and CDR2 YNFKEQ come from the germline V gene. Trimming removed 3 bases from V and 12 bases from J; junction bases left unmatched: 6. The CDR3 contains 12 residues. CDR3 nucleotide sequence: TGTGCCAGCAGCCACGTAGCGGGAGATACGTACTTC. Translated: CASSHVAGDTYF.

J is TRBJ1-6 and V is TRBV5-6; a possible D gene is TRBD1 (5 bases). Germline V gene data show CDR1 as SGHDT and CDR2 as YYEEEE. CDR3 length: 14 residues. V was shortened by 3 bases and J by 8 bases, with 12 bases between the two germline ends. CDR3: CASSSGTGDSPLHF. In nucleotides, the CDR3 is TGTGCCAGCAGCTCGGGGACTGGGGATTCACCCCTCCACTTT.

This chain joins TRBV7-9 and TRBJ1-5, with TRBD1 identical over 7 bases. Germline-derived CDR1 and CDR2 are SEHNR and FQNEAQ (reference sequence). V was pared by 5 bases and J by 3 bases, with 4 bases of the junction left unmatched. The length of the CDR3 is 14 residues. CDR3 region: CASSTDRVNQPQHF. DNA for the CDR3: TGTGCCAGCAGCACAGACAGGGTCAATCAGCCCCAGCATTTT.

As for this clone: The sample holds other DNA sequences that translate to the same CDR3. The chain employs TRBV28 and TRBJ2-7; unclear D gene. CDR1 and CDR2 from the germline V gene are MDHEN and SYDVKM. This CDR3 contains 11 residues. Trimming shortened V by 6 bases and J by 2 bases, and 5 bases separated the two germline ends. In DNA form, the CDR3 reads TGTGCCAGCAGCACAACCTACGAGCAGTACTTC. It codes for CASSTTYEQYF. The variable domain in full, completed from reference TRBV28 and TRBJ2-7, reads DVKVTQSSRYLVKRTGEKVFLECVQDMDHENMFWYRQDPGLGLRLIYFSYDVKMKEKGDIPEGYSVSREKKERFSLILESASTNQTSMYLCASSTTYEQYFGPGTRLTVT.

V usage is TRBV5-5 and J usage is TRBJ1-5; 7 bases are shared with TRBD1. The V gene's germline CDR1 is SGHKS and CDR2 YYEKEE (reference sequence). The V segment lost 4 bases and the J segment 4 bases; nucleotides outside the gene matches: 8. CDR3 size: 15 residues. The CDR3 is CASSPWTGENQPQHF. The CDR3 region has the DNA TGTGCCAGCAGCCCCTGGACAGGAGAGAATCAGCCCCAGCATTTT.

This clone was picked up a small number of times. The chain combines TRBV30 with TRBJ2-7, with TRBD1 matching over 7 bases. The CDR3 runs 15 residues. After removal of 0 bases from V and 6 bases from J, the junction contained 11 bases not matched to a gene. Germline CDR1 reads GTSNPN; CDR2 reads SVGIG (reference sequence). The CDR3 bases are TGTGCCTGGAGTGTAACCGGGACAGTTTGGCCCGAGCAGTACTTC. Translated: CAWSVTGTVWPEQYF.

J is TRBJ2-1 and V is TRBV11-3; 8 bases fit TRBD1. CDR1 is SGHNT and CDR2 is YENEEA in the germline V gene. The CDR3 has 16 amino acids. With V trimmed by 0 bases and J by 4 bases, 5 bases remained unmatched. The DNA of the CDR3 is TGTGCCAGCAGCTTAGAAGGGACAGGCGGATACAATGAGCAGTTCTTC. Protein product: CASSLEGTGGYNEQFF.

The chain has TRBV11-2 and TRBJ2-1; 8 nucleotides match TRBD1. The CDR3 has 16 amino acids. In germline, CDR1 is SGHAT, CDR2 FQNNGV. V was clipped by 1 base and J by 6 bases; unmatched bases: 8. CDR3 sequence reads: CASSLGPGGRFNEQFF. CDR3 nucleotide sequence: TGTGCCAGCAGCTTAGGTCCAGGGGGCAGATTCAATGAGCAGTTCTTC.

The rearrangement uses TRBV3-1 (or the pseudogene TRBV3-2) and TRBJ2-1, with D possibly TRBD2 on 5 matching bases. The CDR3 totals 14 residues. V was cut by 3 bases and J by 9 bases, with 15 bases left in between. Germline CDR1 LGHDT, CDR2 YNNKEL (reference sequence). The CDR3 DNA reads TGTGCCAGCAGCCACCTCGGAGGTCCCCTTGAGCAGTTCTTC. This gives the protein CASSHLGGPLEQFF.

The chain couples TRBV5-8 to TRBJ1-5; 7 nucleotides match TRBD1. The junction had 8 bases not matched to a gene; V was cut back by 3 bases and J by 2 bases. CDR1 and CDR2 (germline): SGHTS, YDEGEE. This CDR3 contains 16 residues. The CDR3 protein is CASSSRQGLGNQPQHF. The CDR3 bases are TGTGCCAGCAGCTCGCGACAGGGTTTGGGCAATCAGCCCCAGCATTTT.

V usage is TRBV27 and J usage is TRBJ2-7, with D hard to call. CDR3 length: 14 amino acids. Germline CDR1 reads MNHEY; CDR2 reads SMNVEV (reference sequence). Trimming stripped 2 bases from V and 1 base from J, with 9 bases between. Here the CDR3 reads CASSLRSSSYEQYF. In DNA, the CDR3 is TGTGCCAGCAGTTTACGGTCATCATCCTACGAGCAGTACTTC.

The chain couples TRBV28 to TRBJ1-2; no definite D call. Germline values: CDR1 MDHEN, CDR2 SYDVKM. The CDR3 sequence is 11 residues long. The CDR3 region has the DNA TGTGGAGCCCGCGCCGAACTAGGCTACACCTTC. Translation: CGARAELGYTF.

The chain combines TRBV7-9 with TRBJ1-4; D gene ambiguous. The CDR3 spans 17 residues. CDR1 and CDR2 from the germline V gene are SEHNR and FQNEAQ (reference sequence). V lost 4 bases and J 3 bases, leaving 18 bases between the germline ends. CDR3 region: CASSSPLQISANEKLFF. The CDR3 DNA is TGTGCCAGCAGCTCTCCTCTCCAGATTAGCGCTAATGAAAAACTGTTTTTT.

In its sample, this clone was seen once. The chain combines TRBV27 with TRBJ1-4; D remains ambiguous. The CDR3 covers 14 residues. Trimming pared 4 bases from V and 0 bases from J, leaving 6 bases between. Germline V gene sequence: CDR1 MNHEY, CDR2 SMNVEV (reference sequence). The CDR3 here is CASSSFATNEKLFF. The CDR3, as DNA: TGTGCCAGCAGTTCATTTGCAACTAATGAAAAACTGTTTTTT.

The rearrangement joins TRBV29-1 to TRBJ2-2; possibly TRBD2 for D (6 bases). The germline V and J ends were trimmed by 4 bases and 5 bases, with 20 bases remaining between them. The germline V gene encodes CDR1 SQVTM and CDR2 ANQGSEA. The CDR3 has 16 amino acids. CDR3 loop: CSVVFGSSGPTGELFF. The CDR3 DNA sequence: TGCAGCGTTGTGTTCGGGAGCTCAGGCCCGACCGGGGAGCTGTTTTTT.